Listed below are T cell receptor beta chains from one sample, sequenced in a study of cytomegalovirus exposure and HLA in healthy donors. The method was immunoSEQ multiplex PCR; TCRdb's version includes in-frame clones alone and lacks a portion of them. Here the sample spans some 120,000 clones, around three quarters being singletons. Specimen: PBMCs. The source of these receptors is a male donor in good health and CMV-seronegative. The CDR3 runs from the conserved cysteine through the conserved F or W. Fields, in order: V gene, clone size, CDR3 length, J gene, CDR3 protein. The size entry is marked missing in some rows and otherwise reads once, few, many or a size class.

TRBV7-9	.	15	TRBJ1-4	CASSLRRRGREKLFF
TRBV29-1	.	15	TRBJ1-2	CSVPMAGPPNYGYTF
TRBV5-8	.	16	TRBJ2-1	CASSLAAGVGGNEQFF
TRBV27	few	11	TRBJ2-1	CASSLNRVWFF
TRBV5-4	.	15	TRBJ2-7	CASSSKQGQTYEQYF
TRBV7-9	.	18	TRBJ2-6	CASSPGGGRLSGANGLTF
TRBV29-1	.	13	TRBJ2-4	CSVGGGWKNSQYF
TRBV7-2	.	14	TRBJ1-2	CASSLTTGSYGYTF
TRBV30	.	15	TRBJ1-1	CAWTGNRDWNTEAFF
TRBV7-2	.	14	TRBJ1-2	CASSPRGGGAGYTF
TRBV7-6	once	14	TRBJ2-7	CASSLAVLGNEQYF
TRBV20-1	.	11	.	CSAGLTYEQYF
TRBV27	once	20	TRBJ2-2	CASSLYAAGTHLASTGELFF
TRBV7-2	.	13	TRBJ1-1	CASSHGGGAGAFF
TRBV4-3	.	15	TRBJ1-1	CASSQVTGMNTEAFF
TRBV2	.	16	TRBJ1-6	CASRETGLLKNSPLHF
TRBV7-2	.	15	TRBJ2-2	CASSLFRPDTGELFF
TRBV6-5	.	13	TRBJ2-1	CASSRLAYNEQFF
TRBV2	.	17	TRBJ2-7	CASRGGFLAGNSYEQYF
TRBV28	.	12	TRBJ1-5	CASSLTNQPQHF
TRBV7-2	once	14	.	CASSSLAGAGEQYF
TRBV5-1	.	15	TRBJ2-5	CASSFGAGAQETQYF
TRBV5-4	once	14	TRBJ2-2	CASSPGGAPGELFF
TRBV6-5	.	14	TRBJ2-1	CASSGRTGNYEQFF
TRBV19	.	16	TRBJ2-7	CASSIDVMGGPYEQYF
TRBV4-1	.	16	TRBJ2-1	CASSQVGQGGSNEQFF
TRBV6-1	.	14	TRBJ2-1	CASSEAGVARITFF
TRBV30	.	14	TRBJ1-1	CAWRAGLWNTEAFF
TRBV21-1	.	13	TRBJ1-5	CASSKARIQPQHF
TRBV10-3	.	17	TRBJ2-5	CAISESKGGANQETQYF
TRBV4-3	.	15	TRBJ2-1	CASSGGTGGGGEQFF
TRBV2	.	16	TRBJ2-7	CASSDPSLHSSYEQYF
TRBV5-1	.	14	TRBJ2-7	CASSRDREVHEQYF